This passage covers 20 T cell receptor beta chains from one sample sequenced in a study of breast tumors, draining lymph nodes, adjacent tissues. One entry per CDR3 protein results from TCRdb running MiXCR on the multiplex PCR reads. The sample includes about 140,000 distinct CDR3 sequences, around a third seen only once; the top ten take about 2.5%. Axillary draining lymph nodes of breast cancer patients supplied the node samples. The specimen sequenced was axillary lymph node tissue. These receptors all stem from a female donor with breast cancer. Some clones in this sample may be carry-over from other donors' samples.

This clonotype was detected a few times. This chain joins TRBV5-4 and TRBJ1-1; 8 bases are a match to TRBD1. J gave up 1 base and V 4 bases, and 9 bases lay outside the gene matches. The CDR3 spans 16 residues. Germline loops: CDR1 SGHNT, CDR2 YYREEE (reference sequence). This chain's CDR3 is CASSPTGVGRNTEAFF. For the CDR3, the DNA is TGTGCCAGCAGCCCGACAGGGGTGGGGAGGAACACTGAAGCTTTCTTT.

This chain joins TRBV2 and TRBJ1-6, with D possibly TRBD1 on 6 matching bases. This CDR3 comprises 15 residues. V was pared by 4 bases and J by 9 bases, with 16 bases between. Per germline, CDR1 SNHLY and CDR2 FYNNEI. The CDR3 spells CASSARAGTSSPLHF. The CDR3, as DNA: TGTGCCAGCAGTGCCCGTGCGGGGACAAGTTCACCCCTCCACTTT.

Concerning this clonotype itself: The conserved phenylalanine or tryptophan normally closing the CDR3 is absent here, so this likely arose from a read error. It is unclear where the CDR3 begins or ends on the DNA, so no DNA is shown, and the CDR3 is as TCRdb lists it. The chain is built from TRBV6-2 or TRBV6-3 and TRBJ2-5. From germline, CDR1 is MNHEY and CDR2 SVGEGT. A total of 8 residues make up the CDR3, ends included. This chain's CDR3 is CASSYSQS.

This clonotype was picked up many times. This chain joins TRBV27 and TRBJ2-7, with D perhaps matching TRBD1 or TRBD2 (5 bases each). Germline V lookup: CDR1 MNHEY, CDR2 SMNVEV (reference sequence). The germline V and J ends were trimmed by 1 base and 5 bases, with 21 bases remaining between them. CDR3 size: 17 residues. CDR3 DNA: TGTGCCAGCAGTTTATTAGGTGGACATGGGGACGCCAACGAGCAGTACTTC. The encoded protein is CASSLLGGHGDANEQYF.

The chain combines TRBV7-2 with TRBJ2-5; D perhaps matches TRBD1 (6 bases). The CDR3 is made up of 14 amino acids. CDR1 and CDR2 from the germline V gene are SGHTA and FQGNSA. V gave up 5 bases and J gave up 4 bases, with 14 bases separating them. CDR3 region: CASSPTGIGETQYF. The CDR3, as DNA: TGTGCCAGCAGCCCTACAGGGATTGGAGAGACCCAGTACTTC.

The rearrangement joins TRBV15 to TRBJ2-7; 7 nucleotides line up with TRBD2. CDR1 and CDR2 from the germline V gene are LNHNV and YYDKDF (reference sequence). CDR3 size: 16 residues. The V gene end was trimmed by 3 bases and the J gene end by 4 bases; junction bases not matched to a gene: 12. The CDR3 DNA reads TGTGCCACCAGCAGCGCGGACGCGGGGGATAGATACGAGCAGTACTTC. Protein sequence: CATSSADAGDRYEQYF.

The sample holds one count of this clonotype. The chain links TRBV7-7 to TRBJ2-3; 11 bases fit TRBD2. Germline V gives CDR1 SSHAT, CDR2 FNYEAQ (reference sequence). This CDR3 spans 14 amino acids. The CDR3 bases are TGTGCTAGCGGGAGGGGGCTCAGCACAGATACGCAGTATTTT. This encodes CASGRGLSTDTQYF.

There are many counts of this clonotype. A much bigger clone sits one base away, suggesting this may be a read error. The chain carries TRBV20-1 and TRBJ2-7, with TRBD2 identical over 10 bases. The germline gives CDR1 DFQATT, CDR2 SNEGSKA (reference sequence). The CDR3 consists of 13 residues. The CDR3 loop reads CSATLAGLYAQYF. DNA of the CDR3: TGCAGTGCTACACTAGCGGGGCTATACGCGCAGTACTTC.

This clonotype has a count of ten or more. The chain carries TRBV25-1 and TRBJ1-4, with 8 bases identical to TRBD1. V was clipped by 6 bases and J by 5 bases; unmatched bases: 5. This CDR3 has 14 residues. Per the germline V gene, CDR1 is MGHDK and CDR2 is SYGVNS. The CDR3, as DNA: TGTGCCAGCAGCCCGGACAGGGAAAATGAAAAACTGTTTTTT. Protein sequence: CASSPDRENEKLFF.

This clonotype was counted between two and nine times. V gene TRBV5-1 combines with J gene TRBJ2-5, with D maybe TRBD1 (5 bases). The germline V and J ends were trimmed by 0 bases and 5 bases, with 17 bases remaining between them. Germline V gives CDR1 SGHRS, CDR2 YFSETQ. The CDR3 runs to 16 residues. The CDR3 DNA sequence: TGCGCCAGCAGCTTGGGGTTCGTATTAGGGGCTGAGACCCAGTACTTC. Translated: CASSLGFVLGAETQYF. The full variable domain, completed using reference TRBV5-1 and TRBJ2-5, is KAGVTQTPRYLIKTRGQQVTLSCSPISGHRSVSWYQQTPGQGLQFLFEYFSETQRNKGNFPGRFSGRQFSNSRSEMNVSTLELGDSALYLCASSLGFVLGAETQYFGPGTRLLVL.

This clonotype was counted ten times or more. The chain links TRBV28 to TRBJ2-7, with TRBD1 identical over 8 bases. CDR1 MDHEN and CDR2 SYDVKM come from the germline V gene. The CDR3 totals 15 residues. V was clipped by 5 bases and J by 3 bases; unmatched bases: 9. The chain's CDR3 is CASSALTGENYEQYF. CDR3 DNA: TGTGCCAGCAGTGCTTTGACAGGGGAGAACTACGAGCAGTACTTC.

This clonotype was seen ten or more times. The rearrangement links TRBV29-1 to TRBJ1-2; the D gene is possibly TRBD1 (6 bases). Germline lookup yields CDR1 SQVTM and CDR2 ANQGSEA. Trimming removed 3 bases from V and 3 bases from J, with 14 bases in between. This CDR3 is 14 amino acids long. The CDR3 DNA reads TGCAGCGTTGAGGACAGCGAGTATTACTATGGCTACACCTTC. It codes for CSVEDSEYYYGYTF.

Comment on this clonotype: The junction differs from germline at one of its ends, possibly a read error. The chain is built from TRBV15 and TRBJ1-6; D is ambiguous. Germline lookup yields CDR1 LNHNV and CDR2 YYDKDF (reference sequence). The CDR3 is made up of 13 amino acids. The CDR3 DNA reads as TGCGCCACCAGCAGAGATAATAATTCACCCCTCCACTTT. It codes for CATSRDNNSPLHF. Complete variable domain (other parts from reference TRBV15 and TRBJ1-6): DAMVIQNPRYQVTQFGKPVTLSCSQTLNHNVMYWYQQKSSQAPKLLFHYYDKDFNNEADTPDNFQSRRPNTSFCFLDIRSPGLGDTAMYLCATSRDNNSPLHFGNGTRLTVT.

This clonotype came up many times. The rearrangement uses TRBV29-1 and TRBJ2-1; 8 nucleotides align to TRBD1. Unmatched junction bases numbered 9, after V lost 7 bases and J lost 4 bases. CDR1 is SQVTM and CDR2 is ANQGSEA in the germline V gene. This CDR3 is built from 14 residues. The CDR3 spells CSGGDRSNYNEQFF. In DNA form, the CDR3 reads TGCAGCGGGGGGGACAGGTCGAATTACAATGAGCAGTTCTTC.

Details on this clonotype: Possible read error: a much larger clone is one base away. The chain links TRBV3-1 to TRBJ1-3, with D possibly being TRBD1 (6 bases). Per the germline V gene, CDR1 is LGHDT and CDR2 is YNNKEL (reference sequence). CDR3 length equals 15 residues. The CDR3 nucleotides are TGTGTCAGCAGCCAAGGGGGTAGAGATGGAAACACCATATATTTT. Translated, it gives CVSSQGGRDGNTIYF.

This clonotype was seen repeatedly, ten times or more. This chain's CDR3 is CASSLDYGEEGEKLFF. CDR3 sequence (DNA): TGTGCCAGCAGCTTAGACTATGGAGAGGAGGGTGAAAAACTGTTTTTT. V gene TRBV7-9 combines with J gene TRBJ1-4; D gene ambiguous. Germline V lookup: CDR1 SEHNR, CDR2 FQNEAQ (reference sequence). The V end was cut by 1 base, the J end by 7 bases, with 16 bases between. The CDR3 runs to 16 residues.

This chain uses TRBV7-9 with TRBJ2-2, with 9 bases fitting TRBD2. The CDR3 loop spans 15 amino acids. Germline V lookup: CDR1 SEHNR, CDR2 FQNEAQ (reference sequence). The trim removed 6 bases at V and 2 bases at J, leaving 4 bases unmatched. The CDR3 sequence: CASRSGGLNTGELFF. CDR3 in DNA: TGTGCCAGCAGGAGCGGGGGGCTCAACACCGGGGAGCTGTTTTTT. Drawing the rest from reference TRBV7-9 and TRBJ2-2, the complete variable domain is DTGVSQNPRHKITKRGQNVTFRCDPISEHNRLYWYRQTLGQGPEFLTYFQNEAQLEKSRLLSDRFSAERPKGSFSTLEIQRTEQGDSAMYLCASRSGGLNTGELFFGEGSRLTVL.

This clonotype was observed at least ten times. The genes are TRBV7-3 and TRBJ1-2, with TRBD1 identical over 9 bases. CDR1 SGHTA and CDR2 FQGTGA come from the germline V gene. The trim removed 8 bases at V and 4 bases at J, leaving 8 bases unmatched. The CDR3 is 14 residues long. The CDR3 coding sequence is TGTGCCAGCGGGGTCACAGGGGGCCGCTATGGCTACACCTTC. It translates to CASGVTGGRYGYTF.

This clonotype was seen ten or more times. This chain joins TRBV15 and TRBJ1-6, with D perhaps TRBD1 (6 bases). The germline V gene encodes CDR1 LNHNV and CDR2 YYDKDF (reference sequence). The V gene lost 0 bases and the J gene lost 7 bases, with 13 bases spanning the gap. This CDR3 comprises 16 residues. CDR3: CATSRDKGGTNSPLHF. The CDR3 DNA is TGTGCCACCAGCAGAGATAAGGGAGGGACAAATTCACCCCTCCACTTT.

Turning to this clonotype: A read error is possible here, since a much larger clone lies one base away. V gene TRBV6-6 combines with J gene TRBJ2-2; D is undetermined. With 2 bases removed from V and 5 bases from J, the gap between germline ends came to 15 bases. This CDR3 is built from 16 residues. Looked up from germline, CDR1 is MNHNY and CDR2 is SVGAGI (reference sequence). DNA of the CDR3: TGTGCCAGCAGTTACAAGCCCCGGCCCGGGACCGGGGAGCTGTTTTTT. Residues: CASSYKPRPGTGELFF.